The clone carrying this TCR beta chain occurred many times. Its antigen remains unknown. Trimming pared 2 bases from V and 5 bases from J, leaving 19 bases between. The germline CDR1 and CDR2 sequences are MNHEY and SVGEGT. CDR3 length equals 17 residues. Molecular barcoding with unique molecular identifiers was used for the TCRbeta library. MiXCR, run by TCRdb on the PCR reads, gives a single entry per CDR3 protein. This table has approximately 16,000 distinct CDR3 sequences, approximately 5.1% appearing once. The sample is drawn from a study of T-cell reconstitution after alpha-beta-depleted transplantation in children. Study-wide results and caveats: Expanded graft clones, several hundred of them, were reportedly the source of alpha-beta T cells about two months after transplant.

This TCR derives from a boy younger than 18 with acute lymphoblastic leukemia, due to receive a stem cell transplant. The chain carries TRBV6-2 or TRBV6-3 and TRBJ1-5; D is possibly TRBD1 (5 bases). The sequencing used PBMCs, collected before TCRalphabeta/CD19-depleted stem cell transplant. CDR3 protein: CASSYPFHDRRYQPQHF. CDR3 DNA: TGTGCCAGCAGTTACCCATTCCATGACAGAAGGTATCAGCCCCAGCATTTT.